A selection of T cell receptor beta chains follows, all from one sample in a study of T cell responses to AZD1222 COVID-19 vaccine. The method was immunoSEQ multiplex PCR; TCRdb's version includes in-frame clones alone and lacks a portion of them. This sample has 120,000 or so clones; 85% to 90% occur once, and the top ten carry about 29%. The sample in question was peripheral blood, obtained on day 0 of AZD1222 vaccination. Receptors were obtained from an adult in good health. The CDR3 runs from the conserved cysteine through the conserved F or W. Fields, in order: clone size, V gene, D gene, J gene, CDR3 protein, CDR3 DNA. The D gene is left open where the match is weak. The size entry is marked missing in some rows and otherwise reads once, few, many or a size class.

.,TRBV29-1,.,TRBJ1-3,CSALLGAGNTIYF,TGCAGCGCGCTGCTGGGGGCTGGAAACACCATATATTTT
.,TRBV5-8,TRBD1,TRBJ1-2,CASSGGTGYGYTF,TGTGCCAGCAGCGGGGGGACAGGGTATGGCTACACCTTC
.,TRBV2,TRBD2,TRBJ2-1,CASRSGEINEQFF,TGTGCCAGCCGGAGCGGGGAGATCAATGAGCAGTTCTTC
.,TRBV18,.,TRBJ2-5,CASSLLPQETQYF,TGTGCCAGCTCACTCCTTCCTCAAGAGACCCAGTACTTC
.,TRBV7-3,.,TRBJ2-2,CASSVPGTGELFF,TGTGCCAGCAGCGTACCCGGGACCGGGGAGCTGTTTTTT
.,TRBV11-2,.,TRBJ1-1,CASSLDPSMNTEAFF,TGTGCCAGCAGCTTAGATCCGAGTATGAACACTGAAGCTTTCTTT
.,TRBV12-3/TRBV12-4,.,TRBJ2-2,CASIDTGELFF,TGTGCCAGTATTGACACCGGGGAGCTGTTTTTT
once,TRBV5-1,.,TRBJ2-6,CASSLNPSGANVLTF,TGCGCCAGCAGCTTGAACCCCTCTGGGGCCAACGTCCTGACTTTC
.,TRBV19,.,TRBJ1-1,CASSIRRGTEAFF,TGTGCCAGTAGTATTCGGAGGGGCACTGAAGCTTTCTTT
.,TRBV5-1,.,TRBJ1-6,CASSLEPNPHNSPLHF,TGCGCCAGCAGCTTGGAACCCAATCCCCATAATTCACCCCTCCACTTT
.,TRBV7-8,.,TRBJ2-2,CASSLGGNGRRTGELFF,TGTGCCAGCAGCTTAGGAGGGAATGGCCGGAGAACCGGGGAGCTGTTTTTT
.,TRBV6-5,.,TRBJ1-5,CASTSRKGQPQHF,TGTGCCAGCACGTCGAGGAAGGGTCAGCCCCAGCATTTT
.,TRBV9,TRBD1,TRBJ2-5,CASSYGQGGEETQYF,TGTGCCAGCAGCTACGGACAGGGGGGAGAAGAGACCCAGTACTTC
.,TRBV5-6,.,TRBJ1-2,CASSLAAGYGYTF,TGTGCCAGCAGCTTGGCGGCAGGATATGGCTACACCTTC
.,TRBV7-2,.,TRBJ1-3,CASSPGLSSGNTIYF,TGTGCCAGCAGCCCAGGACTCAGCTCTGGAAACACCATATATTTT
.,TRBV3-1/TRBV3-2,.,TRBJ2-1,CASSQDSGGGTYNEQFF,TGTGCCAGCAGCCAAGATTCAGGGGGGGGCACCTACAATGAGCAGTTCTTC
.,TRBV6-1,TRBD1,TRBJ1-2,CASSDQGAYYGYTF,TGTGCCAGCAGTGATCAGGGGGCGTACTATGGCTACACCTTC
.,TRBV5-6,.,TRBJ2-4,CASSRGGTASSIQYF,TGTGCCAGCAGCCGGGGCGGGACGGCGAGTAGCATTCAGTACTTC
.,TRBV3-1/TRBV3-2,.,TRBJ2-5,CASSPGGQTQYF,TGTGCCAGCAGCCCGGGTGGCCAGACCCAGTACTTC
.,TRBV6-5,TRBD1,TRBJ1-2,CASSSNGQGSYGYTF,TGTGCCAGCAGTTCAAATGGACAGGGCAGCTATGGCTACACCTTC
.,TRBV4-3,.,TRBJ1-3,CASSQEMGTPSGNTIYF,TGCGCCAGCAGCCAAGAGATGGGGACCCCCTCTGGAAACACCATATATTTT
.,TRBV2,.,TRBJ2-2,CASQGEATGELFF,TGTGCCAGTCAGGGGGAGGCCACCGGGGAGCTGTTTTTT
once,TRBV6-1,.,TRBJ2-3,CASSGPPGAASTDTQYF,TGTGCCAGCAGTGGCCCCCCCGGGGCAGCTAGCACAGATACGCAGTATTTT
.,TRBV9,.,TRBJ2-2,CASSAGLGFVTGELFF,TGTGCCAGCAGCGCGGGGTTAGGGTTCGTCACCGGGGAGCTGTTTTTT
.,TRBV4-1,.,TRBJ1-5,CASSQEMTPSNQPQHF,TGCGCCAGCAGCCAAGAAATGACACCGAGCAATCAGCCCCAGCATTTT
.,TRBV7-2,.,TRBJ2-5,CASSFASNQETQYF,TGTGCCAGCAGCTTCGCCAGTAACCAAGAGACCCAGTACTTC
.,TRBV9,TRBD1,TRBJ1-6,CASSNRQGPAPLHF,TGTGCCAGCAGCAATCGACAGGGGCCTGCACCCCTCCACTTT
once,TRBV2,.,TRBJ1-1,CASGEGVPEAFF,TGTGCCAGCGGGGAGGGAGTTCCTGAAGCTTTCTTT
.,TRBV6-1,.,TRBJ1-4,CASSEGGSEKLFF,TGTGCCAGCAGTGAAGGCGGGTCCGAAAAACTGTTTTTT
.,TRBV30,.,TRBJ1-2,CAWRAGGSYGYTF,TGTGCCTGGAGAGCCGGGGGGAGCTATGGCTACACCTTC
.,TRBV19,.,TRBJ1-5,CASSPRKRGNQPQHF,TGTGCCAGTTCCCCCCGAAAGAGGGGCAATCAGCCCCAGCATTTT
.,TRBV2,.,TRBJ1-4,CASSETGPPNEKLFF,TGTGCCAGCAGTGAAACGGGGCCGCCGAATGAAAAACTGTTTTTT
.,TRBV5-1,.,TRBJ1-2,CASSYGGTHANYGYTF,TGCGCCAGCAGCTACGGAGGGACCCATGCTAACTATGGCTACACCTTC
.,TRBV7-3,.,TRBJ2-2,CASSRNSGADGELFF,TGTGCCAGCAGCCGGAACTCGGGAGCTGACGGGGAGCTGTTTTTT
.,TRBV12-3/TRBV12-4,.,TRBJ2-1,CASSFRQDNEQFF,TGTGCCAGCAGTTTCCGACAGGACAATGAGCAGTTCTTC
.,TRBV18,.,TRBJ1-4,CASSPTRGEGNGLFF,TGTGCCAGCTCACCCACCCGCGGGGAAGGGAATGGACTGTTTTTT
.,TRBV5-1,.,TRBJ2-2,CASSLETGANTGELFF,TGCGCCAGCAGCTTGGAGACAGGTGCGAACACCGGGGAGCTGTTTTTT
.,TRBV2,.,TRBJ2-5,CASREGQPQETQYF,TGTGCCAGCAGGGAGGGACAGCCCCAAGAGACCCAGTACTTC
.,TRBV6-4,.,TRBJ1-1,CASSAGGNTEAFF,TGTGCCAGCAGTGCGGGGGGGAACACTGAAGCTTTCTTT